The TCR beta chain described here comes from a study of control samples from healthy donors and cancer patients (dated by TCRdb to 2018 to 2021). Remarks on this clone: What this receptor recognizes is not known. Nothing much larger sits one base from this clone, and base qualities are not available.

Libraries were constructed by the immunoSEQ multiplex PCR assay. TCRdb mirrors the immuneACCESS table, restricted to in-frame sequences. Some clones are absent from its copies; in checked studies, under half trace to an unresolved V gene, and the reason for the others is unknown. For this sample the table gives some 130,000 clones, of which over 85% were detected only once. About 11% of the sample rests with the top ten. The trim is 2 bases for V and 2 bases for J, with a gap of 11 bases between the germline ends. The CDR3 has 15 amino acids, counting the end cysteine and phenylalanine. Only the CDR3 DNA stays, 45 bases, in frame from base 1. From the germline V gene, CDR1 is MNHEY and CDR2 is SVGAGI.

The specimen sequenced was blood. The V and J genes are TRBV6-5 and TRBJ2-3, with no confident D gene call. This TCR came from a man aged 25 to 45 in good health. The nucleotide sequence is given as TGTGCCAGCAGTTACAGTGATTGGTCCACAGATACGCAGTATTTT. Its translation reads: CASSYSDWSTDTQYF.